This TCR beta chain was captured by sequencing in a study of T cell responses to AZD1222 COVID-19 vaccine. Whole-study context: Second doses that came at about 4 or about 12 weeks were put together.

The CDR3 covers 12 residues. Trimming removed 4 bases at V and 6 bases at J, with 9 bases between. Germline V gene data show CDR1 as MNHEY and CDR2 as SVGAGI. This table comes from immunoSEQ multiplex PCR, and its TCRdb copy is limited to in-frame clones, with some not included. The sample includes about 100,000 clones, 86% seen only once; the top ten take roughly 1.4%. This clone occurred a few times. Sample: peripheral blood, taken on day 0 of AZD1222 vaccination. This chain uses TRBV6-5 with TRBJ1-2; tentative D call: TRBD1 (6 bases). The sequence came from an adult in good health. This CDR3 reads CASSFRGNGYTF. CDR3 DNA sequence: TGTGCCAGCAGTTTTAGGGGGAATGGCTACACCTTC.